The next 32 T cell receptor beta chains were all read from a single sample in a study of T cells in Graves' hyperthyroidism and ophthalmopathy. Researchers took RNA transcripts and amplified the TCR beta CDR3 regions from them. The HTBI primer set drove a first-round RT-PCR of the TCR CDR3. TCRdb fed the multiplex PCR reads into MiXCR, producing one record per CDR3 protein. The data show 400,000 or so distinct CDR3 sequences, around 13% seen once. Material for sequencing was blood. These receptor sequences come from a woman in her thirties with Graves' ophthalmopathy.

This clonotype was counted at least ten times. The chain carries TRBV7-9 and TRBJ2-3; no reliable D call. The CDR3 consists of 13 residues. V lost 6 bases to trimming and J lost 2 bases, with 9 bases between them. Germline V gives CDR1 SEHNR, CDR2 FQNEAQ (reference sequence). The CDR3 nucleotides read TGTGCCAGCAGGTGGGGTGCCACAGATACGCAGTATTTT. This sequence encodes CASRWGATDTQYF.

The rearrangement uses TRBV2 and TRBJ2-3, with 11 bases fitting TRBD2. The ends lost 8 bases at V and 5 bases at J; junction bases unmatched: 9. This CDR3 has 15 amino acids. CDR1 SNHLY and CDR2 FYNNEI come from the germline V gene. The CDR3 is CASFPLAGGGDTQYF. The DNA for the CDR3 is TGTGCCAGCTTTCCCCTAGCGGGGGGTGGAGATACGCAGTATTTT.

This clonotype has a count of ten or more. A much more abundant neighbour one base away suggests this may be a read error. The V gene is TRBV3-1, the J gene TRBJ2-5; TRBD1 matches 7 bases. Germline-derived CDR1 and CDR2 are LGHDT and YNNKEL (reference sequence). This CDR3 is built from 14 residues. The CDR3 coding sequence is TGTGCCAGCAGCCTCGGACAGGATAAAGAGGCCCAGTACTTC. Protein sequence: CASSLGQDKEAQYF.

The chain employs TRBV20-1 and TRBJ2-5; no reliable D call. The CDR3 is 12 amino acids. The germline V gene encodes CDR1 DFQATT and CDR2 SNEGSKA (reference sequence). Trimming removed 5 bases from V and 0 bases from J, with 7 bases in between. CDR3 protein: CSALLDQETQYF. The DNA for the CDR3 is TGCAGTGCTTTACTTGACCAAGAGACCCAGTACTTC.

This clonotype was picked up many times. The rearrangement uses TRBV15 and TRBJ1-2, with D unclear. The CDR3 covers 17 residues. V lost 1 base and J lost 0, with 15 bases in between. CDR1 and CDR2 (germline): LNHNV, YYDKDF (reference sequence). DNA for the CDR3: TGTGCCACCAGCAGAGCTAATATTGGACTGTCTAACTATGGCTACACCTTC. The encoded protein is CATSRANIGLSNYGYTF.

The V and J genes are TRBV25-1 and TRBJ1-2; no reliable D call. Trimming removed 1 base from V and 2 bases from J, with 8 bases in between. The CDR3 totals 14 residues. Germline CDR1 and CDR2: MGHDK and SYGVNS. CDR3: CASSELYINYGYTF. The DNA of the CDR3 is TGTGCCAGCAGTGAATTATACATAAACTATGGCTACACCTTC.

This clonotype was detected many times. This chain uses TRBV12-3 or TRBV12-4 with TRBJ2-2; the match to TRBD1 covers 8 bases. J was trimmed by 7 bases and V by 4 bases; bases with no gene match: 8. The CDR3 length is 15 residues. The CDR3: CASSSDRGKVGELFF. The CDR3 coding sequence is TGTGCCAGCAGTTCCGACAGGGGAAAGGTCGGGGAGCTGTTTTTT.

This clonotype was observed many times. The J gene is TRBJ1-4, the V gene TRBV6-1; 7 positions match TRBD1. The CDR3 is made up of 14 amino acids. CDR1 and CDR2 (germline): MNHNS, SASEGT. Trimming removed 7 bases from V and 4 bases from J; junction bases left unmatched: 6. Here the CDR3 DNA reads TGTGCCAGCATCTTCTCAGGGGGTAATGAAAAACTGTTTTTT. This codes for CASIFSGGNEKLFF.

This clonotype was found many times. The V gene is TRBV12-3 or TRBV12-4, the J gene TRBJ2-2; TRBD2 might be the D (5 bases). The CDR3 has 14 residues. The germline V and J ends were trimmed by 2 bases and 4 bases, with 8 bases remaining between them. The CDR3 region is CASSLTGFTGELFF. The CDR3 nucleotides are TGTGCCAGCAGTTTAACGGGGTTCACCGGGGAGCTGTTTTTT.

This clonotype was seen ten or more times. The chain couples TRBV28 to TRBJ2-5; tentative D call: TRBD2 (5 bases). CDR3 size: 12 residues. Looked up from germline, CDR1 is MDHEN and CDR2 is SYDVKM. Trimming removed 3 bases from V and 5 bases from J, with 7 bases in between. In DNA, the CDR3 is TGTGCCAGCAGTTTTGAGGGTGAGACCCAGTACTTC. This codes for CASSFEGETQYF.

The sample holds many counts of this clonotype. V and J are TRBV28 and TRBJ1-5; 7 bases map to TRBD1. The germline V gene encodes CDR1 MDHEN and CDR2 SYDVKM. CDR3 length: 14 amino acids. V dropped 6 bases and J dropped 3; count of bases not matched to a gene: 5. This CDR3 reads CASRLQGNNQPQHF. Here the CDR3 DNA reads TGTGCCAGCAGGCTACAGGGGAACAATCAGCCCCAGCATTTT.

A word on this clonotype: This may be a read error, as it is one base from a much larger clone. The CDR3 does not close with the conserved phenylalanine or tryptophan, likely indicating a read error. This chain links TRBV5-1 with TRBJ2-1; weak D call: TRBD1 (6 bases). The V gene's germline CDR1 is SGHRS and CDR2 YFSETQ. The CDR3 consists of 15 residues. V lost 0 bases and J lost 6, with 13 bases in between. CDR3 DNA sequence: TGCGCCAGCAGCTTGGAACAGGGCCTAGTCAATGAGCAGTTCCTC. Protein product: CASSLEQGLVNEQFL.

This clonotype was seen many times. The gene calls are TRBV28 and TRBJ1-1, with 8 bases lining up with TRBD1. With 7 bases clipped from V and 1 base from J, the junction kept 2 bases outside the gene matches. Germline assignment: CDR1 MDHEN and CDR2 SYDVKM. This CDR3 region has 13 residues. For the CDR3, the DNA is TGTGCCAGCATCGGACAGGGGAACACTGAAGCTTTCTTT. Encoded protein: CASIGQGNTEAFF.

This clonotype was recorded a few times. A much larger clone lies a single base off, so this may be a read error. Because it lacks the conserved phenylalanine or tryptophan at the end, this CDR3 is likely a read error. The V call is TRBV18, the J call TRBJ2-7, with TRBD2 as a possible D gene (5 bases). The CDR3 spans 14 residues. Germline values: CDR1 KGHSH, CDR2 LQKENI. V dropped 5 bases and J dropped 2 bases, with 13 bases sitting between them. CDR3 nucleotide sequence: TGTGCCAGCTCAGCGCTAGCAGAAACCTACGAGCAGTACCTC. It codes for CASSALAETYEQYL.

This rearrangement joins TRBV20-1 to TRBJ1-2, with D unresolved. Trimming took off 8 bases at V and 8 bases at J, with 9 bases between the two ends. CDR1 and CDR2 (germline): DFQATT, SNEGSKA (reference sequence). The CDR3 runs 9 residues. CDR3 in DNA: TGCAGTCCCTCGGAAGGCTACACCTTC. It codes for CSPSEGYTF.

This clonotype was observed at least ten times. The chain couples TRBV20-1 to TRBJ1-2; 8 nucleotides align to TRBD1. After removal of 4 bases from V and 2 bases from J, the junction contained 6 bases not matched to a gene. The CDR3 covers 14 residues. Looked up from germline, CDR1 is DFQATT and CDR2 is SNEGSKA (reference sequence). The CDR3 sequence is CSAKPTGANYGYTF. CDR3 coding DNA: TGCAGTGCTAAACCGACAGGGGCCAACTATGGCTACACCTTC.

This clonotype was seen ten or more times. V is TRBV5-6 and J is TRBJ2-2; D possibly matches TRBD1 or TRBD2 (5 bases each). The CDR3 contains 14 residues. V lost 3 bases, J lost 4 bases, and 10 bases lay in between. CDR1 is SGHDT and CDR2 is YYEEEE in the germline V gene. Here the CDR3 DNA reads TGTGCCAGCAGCTCGTGGGGGTTCACCGGGGAGCTGTTTTTT. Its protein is CASSSWGFTGELFF. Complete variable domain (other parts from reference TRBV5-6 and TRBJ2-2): DAGVTQSPTHLIKTRGQQVTLRCSPKSGHDTVSWYQQALGQGPQFIFQYYEEEERQRGNFPDRFSGHQFPNYSSELNVNALLLGDSALYLCASSSWGFTGELFFGEGSRLTVL.

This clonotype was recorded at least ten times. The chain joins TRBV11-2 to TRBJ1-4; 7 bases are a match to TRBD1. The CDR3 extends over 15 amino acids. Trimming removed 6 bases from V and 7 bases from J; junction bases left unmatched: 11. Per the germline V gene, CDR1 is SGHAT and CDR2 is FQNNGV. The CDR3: CASRQLDRSGEKLFF. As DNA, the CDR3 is TGTGCCAGCAGACAATTGGACAGGTCGGGTGAAAAACTGTTTTTT.

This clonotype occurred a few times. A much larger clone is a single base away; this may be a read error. The CDR3 loop reads CASSQGQTTGTQYF. CDR3 nucleotide sequence: TGTGCCAGCTCACAGGGACAGACCACAGGTACGCAGTATTTT. J is TRBJ2-3 and V is TRBV18; 7 nucleotides match TRBD1. The germline CDR1 and CDR2 sequences are KGHSH and LQKENI. This CDR3 has 14 amino acids.

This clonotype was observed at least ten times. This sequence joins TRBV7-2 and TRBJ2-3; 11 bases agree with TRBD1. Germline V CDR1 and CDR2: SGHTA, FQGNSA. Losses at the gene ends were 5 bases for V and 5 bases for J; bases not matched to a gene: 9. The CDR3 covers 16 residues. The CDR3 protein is CASSNTGTGGRDTQYF. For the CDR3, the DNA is TGTGCCAGCAGCAATACCGGGACAGGGGGAAGAGATACGCAGTATTTT.

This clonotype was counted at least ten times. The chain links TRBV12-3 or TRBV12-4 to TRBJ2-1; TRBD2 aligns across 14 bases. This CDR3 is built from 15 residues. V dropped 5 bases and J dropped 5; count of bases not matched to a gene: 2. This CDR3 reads CASSRLAGGHNEQFF. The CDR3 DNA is TGTGCCAGCAGTCGACTAGCGGGGGGGCACAATGAGCAGTTCTTC.

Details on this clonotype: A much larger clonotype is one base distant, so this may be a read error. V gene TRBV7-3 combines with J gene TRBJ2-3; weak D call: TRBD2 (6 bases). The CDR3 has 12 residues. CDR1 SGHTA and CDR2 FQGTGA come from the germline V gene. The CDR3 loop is CTSSLVGGDQYF. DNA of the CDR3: TGTACCAGCAGCTTAGTAGGCGGGGATCAGTATTTT.

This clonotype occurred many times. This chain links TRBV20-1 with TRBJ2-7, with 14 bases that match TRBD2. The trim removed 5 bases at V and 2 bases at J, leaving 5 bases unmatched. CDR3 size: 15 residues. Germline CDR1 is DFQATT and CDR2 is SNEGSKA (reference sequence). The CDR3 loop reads CSAPGTSGGPYEQYF. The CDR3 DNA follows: TGCAGTGCTCCGGGGACTAGCGGGGGACCCTACGAGCAGTACTTC.

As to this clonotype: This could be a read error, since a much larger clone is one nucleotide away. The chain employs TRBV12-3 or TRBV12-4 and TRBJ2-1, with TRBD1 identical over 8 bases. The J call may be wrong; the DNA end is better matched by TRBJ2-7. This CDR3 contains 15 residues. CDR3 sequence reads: CASSLGMDRVNEQYF. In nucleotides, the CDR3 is TGTGCCAGCAGTTTGGGTATGGACAGGGTCAATGAGCAGTACTTC.

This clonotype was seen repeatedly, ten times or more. CDR3 DNA: TGTGCCACCAGCAGAGGGGCTAGCGGGGGAACCTGGTCGCCAGAGACCCAGTACTTC. Protein sequence: CATSRGASGGTWSPETQYF. This chain uses TRBV15 with TRBJ2-5, with TRBD2 matching 10 bases. Germline values: CDR1 LNHNV, CDR2 YYDKDF (reference sequence). This CDR3 contains 19 residues. Losses at the gene ends were 1 base for V and 4 bases for J; bases not matched to a gene: 15.

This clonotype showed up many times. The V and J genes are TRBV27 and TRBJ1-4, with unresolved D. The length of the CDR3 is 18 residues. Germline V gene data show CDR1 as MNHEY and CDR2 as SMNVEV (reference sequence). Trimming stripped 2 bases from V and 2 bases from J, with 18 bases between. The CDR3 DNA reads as TGTGCCAGCAGTTTAAGAGGAGTCCAATATGATACTAATGAAAAACTGTTTTTT. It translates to CASSLRGVQYDTNEKLFF.

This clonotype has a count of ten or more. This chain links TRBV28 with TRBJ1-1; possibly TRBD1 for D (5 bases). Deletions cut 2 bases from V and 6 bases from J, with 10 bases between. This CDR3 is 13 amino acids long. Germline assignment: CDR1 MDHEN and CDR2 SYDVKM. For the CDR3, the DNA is TGTGCCAGCAGTTTAGGGGGTCCACCTGAAGCTTTCTTT. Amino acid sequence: CASSLGGPPEAFF. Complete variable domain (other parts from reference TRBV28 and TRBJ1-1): DVKVTQSSRYLVKRTGEKVFLECVQDMDHENMFWYRQDPGLGLRLIYFSYDVKMKEKGDIPEGYSVSREKKERFSLILESASTNQTSMYLCASSLGGPPEAFFGQGTRLTVV.

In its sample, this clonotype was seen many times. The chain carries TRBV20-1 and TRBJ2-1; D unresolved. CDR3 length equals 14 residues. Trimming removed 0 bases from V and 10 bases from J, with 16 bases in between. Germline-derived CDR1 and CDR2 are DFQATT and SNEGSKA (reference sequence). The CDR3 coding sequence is TGCAGTGCTAGAGACTCGCGTCCTCTGCGGGAGCAGTTCTTC. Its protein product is CSARDSRPLREQFF.

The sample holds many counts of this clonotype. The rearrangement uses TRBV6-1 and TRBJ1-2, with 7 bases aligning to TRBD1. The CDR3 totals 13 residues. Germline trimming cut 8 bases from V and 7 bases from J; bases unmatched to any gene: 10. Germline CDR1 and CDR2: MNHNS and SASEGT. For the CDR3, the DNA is TGTGCCAGCCGGTATGACAGGGAAGGTGGCTACACCTTC. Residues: CASRYDREGGYTF.

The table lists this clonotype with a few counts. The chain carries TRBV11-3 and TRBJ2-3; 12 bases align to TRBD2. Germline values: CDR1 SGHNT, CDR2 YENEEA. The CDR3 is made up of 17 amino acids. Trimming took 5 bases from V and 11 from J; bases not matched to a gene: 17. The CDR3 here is CASSVSGTSGPASRQYF. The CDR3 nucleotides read TGTGCCAGCAGCGTTTCCGGGACTAGCGGGCCCGCTAGCAGGCAGTATTTT. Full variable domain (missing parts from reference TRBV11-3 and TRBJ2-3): EAGVVQSPRYKIIEKKQPVAFWCNPISGHNTLYWYLQNLGQGPELLIRYENEEAVDDSQLPKDRFSAERLKGVDSTLKIQPAELGDSAVYLCASSVSGTSGPASRQYFGPGTRLTVL.

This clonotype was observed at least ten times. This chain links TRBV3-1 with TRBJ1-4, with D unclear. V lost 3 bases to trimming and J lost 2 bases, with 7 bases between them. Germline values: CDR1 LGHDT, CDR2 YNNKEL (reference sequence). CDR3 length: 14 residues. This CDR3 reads CASSQSLTNEKLFF. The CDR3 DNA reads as TGTGCCAGCAGCCAGTCACTTACTAATGAAAAACTGTTTTTT. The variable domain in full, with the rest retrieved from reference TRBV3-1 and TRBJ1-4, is DTAVSQTPKYLVTQMGNDKSIKCEQNLGHDTMYWYKQDSKKFLKIMFSYNNKELIINETVPNRFSPKSPDKAHLNLHINSLELGDSAVYFCASSQSLTNEKLFFGSGTQLSVL.

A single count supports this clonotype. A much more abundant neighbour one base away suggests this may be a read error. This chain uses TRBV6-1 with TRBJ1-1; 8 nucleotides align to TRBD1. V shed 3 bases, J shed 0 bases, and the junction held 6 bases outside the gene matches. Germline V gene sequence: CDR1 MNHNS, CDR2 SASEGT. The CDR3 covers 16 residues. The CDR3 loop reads CASSDPQGGVNTEAFF. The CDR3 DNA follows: TGTGCCAGCAGTGACCCACAGGGGGGGGTGAACACTGAAGCTTTCTTT.